These 27 T cell receptor beta chains originate from one sample sequenced in a study of blood T cell repertoires in COVID-19. Some clones are missing from TCRdb's copy, which holds only in-frame ones; the method was immunoSEQ multiplex PCR. This table has 140,000 to 150,000 clones, 65% to 80% appearing once. Sequencing used peripheral blood. These receptors came from a man aged 50 to 60 with acute or convalescent COVID-19.

This chain connects TRBV10-3 to TRBJ1-5; possible D gene TRBD1, 6 bases. CDR1 and CDR2 (germline): ENHRY, SYGVKD. Trimming left V 10 bases short and J 4 bases short, with 14 bases between. The length of the CDR3 is 13 residues. The CDR3: CASVTGNNQPQHF. The CDR3 nucleotides read TGTGCCAGCGTGACAGGAAATAATCAGCCCCAGCATTTT.

This clone showed up just a few times. The sample has other DNA sequences that encode this CDR3 too. V usage is TRBV3-1 (or the pseudogene TRBV3-2) and J usage is TRBJ1-2, with D hard to call. In germline, CDR1 is LGHDT, CDR2 YNNKEL (reference sequence). The CDR3 length is 12 residues. Trimming took off 1 base at V and 3 bases at J, with 3 bases between the two ends. For the CDR3, the DNA is TGTGCCAGCAGCCAAGTCGACTATGGCTACACCTTC. This encodes CASSQVDYGYTF.

This chain connects TRBV25-1 to TRBJ2-3; 8 bases are a match to TRBD2. Germline CDR1 reads MGHDK; CDR2 reads SYGVNS. This CDR3 has 14 residues. With V trimmed by 3 bases and J by 5 bases, 4 bases remained unmatched. The chain's CDR3 is CASSDTGGGDTQYF. The CDR3 region has the DNA TGTGCCAGCAGTGACACGGGAGGGGGAGATACGCAGTATTTT. Variable domain in full (rest from reference TRBV25-1 and TRBJ2-3): EADIYQTPRYLVIGTGKKITLECSQTMGHDKMYWYQQDPGMELHLIHYSYGVNSTEKGDLSSESTVSRIRTEHFPLTLESARPSHTSQYLCASSDTGGGDTQYFGPGTRLTVL.

Turning to this clone: With a much larger clone just one base away, this may be a read error. V and J are TRBV5-1 and TRBJ2-5; 9 bases match TRBD2. The CDR3 spans 14 residues. Germline V gene data show CDR1 as SGHRS and CDR2 as YFSETQ. CDR3 bases: TGCGCCCGCAGCGGCGGGGGGGCCCAAGAGACCCAGTACTTC. Protein: CARSGGGAQETQYF.

This chain connects TRBV19 to TRBJ1-4, with 7 positions matching TRBD1. Trimming took 5 bases from V and 1 from J; bases not matched to a gene: 4. This CDR3 contains 15 residues. Germline values: CDR1 LNHDA, CDR2 SQIVND (reference sequence). In DNA, the CDR3 is TGTGCCAGTAGTCCTTGGACAGGAACTAATGAAAAACTGTTTTTT. Protein: CASSPWTGTNEKLFF.

This rearrangement joins TRBV6-5 to TRBJ2-2, with D unresolved. Per germline, CDR1 MNHEY and CDR2 SVGAGI. The CDR3 is made up of 12 amino acids. The V end was cut by 8 bases, the J end by 6 bases, with 10 bases between. CDR3 sequence reads: CASSSSAGELFF. DNA of the CDR3: TGTGCCAGCTCATCCTCGGCCGGGGAGCTGTTTTTT.

The chain joins TRBV30 to TRBJ2-5, with D perhaps matching TRBD1 (6 bases). This CDR3 spans 14 amino acids. Germline-derived CDR1 and CDR2 are GTSNPN and SVGIG (reference sequence). The germline V and J ends were trimmed by 0 bases and 5 bases, with 13 bases remaining between them. The CDR3 loop is CAWSVGTFGETQYF. The CDR3 coding sequence is TGTGCCTGGAGTGTAGGGACATTCGGGGAGACCCAGTACTTC.

V gene TRBV5-1 combines with J gene TRBJ1-1, with a weak D call TRBD1 (6 bases). In germline, CDR1 is SGHRS, CDR2 YFSETQ. CDR3 length equals 16 residues. Trimming removed 4 bases from V and 0 bases from J, with 16 bases in between. The CDR3 region is CASSLGAGALNTEAFF. The CDR3 region has the DNA TGCGCCAGCAGCCTTGGGGCAGGGGCCCTGAACACTGAAGCTTTCTTT.

The chain employs TRBV20-1 and TRBJ2-7; perhaps TRBD2 as D (5 bases). Trimming left V 3 bases short and J 1 base short, with 10 bases between. The CDR3 contains 13 residues. CDR1 DFQATT and CDR2 SNEGSKA come from the germline V gene (reference sequence). The CDR3 loop reads CSASLPGSYEQYV. The DNA for the CDR3 is TGCAGTGCTAGTCTCCCGGGGTCCTACGAGCAGTACGTC.

This chain links TRBV21-1 with TRBJ1-2; no DNA check was done on the table's D call, TRBD1. TRBV21-1 corresponds to a pseudogene. The length of the CDR3 is 16 residues. In DNA, the CDR3 is TGTGCCAGCAGCAAAGTAGTCCTGGGGGCGAGGAATGGCTACACCTTC. Amino acid sequence: CASSKVVLGARNGYTF.

The rearrangement links TRBV6-1 to TRBJ1-5, with D possibly TRBD1 on 5 matching bases. V lost 3 bases, J lost 5 bases, and 20 bases lay in between. CDR1 is MNHNS, CDR2 SASEGT, per germline. The length of the CDR3 is 17 residues. CDR3 sequence (DNA): TGTGCCAGCAGTGACCAATTATTCGGCACAGGCCATCAGCCCCAGCATTTT. It specifies CASSDQLFGTGHQPQHF.

This sequence joins TRBV28 and TRBJ2-1; 10 bases align to TRBD1. Germline lookup yields CDR1 MDHEN and CDR2 SYDVKM. The CDR3 spans 15 residues. Unmatched junction bases numbered 9, after V lost 6 bases and J lost 7 bases. The CDR3 loop is CASSAPGTGVNEQFF. The CDR3 bases are TGTGCCAGCAGCGCCCCCGGGACAGGGGTTAATGAGCAGTTCTTC.

The chain recombines TRBV7-2 with TRBJ2-5, with 10 bases that match TRBD1. Germline V gene lookup returns CDR1 SGHTA and CDR2 FQGNSA. The CDR3 consists of 16 residues. V lost 2 bases, J lost 9 bases, and 12 bases stayed unmatched. The CDR3 protein is CASSLRPGTGDSAQYF. The CDR3 DNA reads as TGTGCCAGCAGCTTAAGGCCGGGGACAGGGGATTCGGCCCAGTACTTC.

This chain links TRBV12-5 with TRBJ1-6, with 8 bases fitting TRBD1. The V gene end was trimmed by 5 bases and the J gene end by 10 bases; junction bases not matched to a gene: 13. The CDR3 loop spans 16 amino acids. In germline, CDR1 is LGHNT, CDR2 FRNRAP. CDR3 in DNA: TGTGCTAGTGGTCACGTTCAGGGGGCAGGGCAATCACCCCTCCACTTT. Amino acids: CASGHVQGAGQSPLHF.

The V gene is TRBV5-6, the J gene TRBJ1-1; D ambiguous. The CDR3 sequence is 15 residues long. The germline V gene has CDR1 SGHDT and CDR2 YYEEEE. The V end lost 0 bases, the J end lost 6 bases, and 15 bases lay between the germline ends. The CDR3 protein is CASSLARVGGAEAFF. CDR3 nucleotides: TGTGCCAGCAGCTTGGCTCGGGTCGGAGGCGCTGAAGCTTTCTTT. The complete variable domain, with remaining parts taken from reference TRBV5-6 and TRBJ1-1, reads DAGVTQSPTHLIKTRGQQVTLRCSPKSGHDTVSWYQQALGQGPQFIFQYYEEEERQRGNFPDRFSGHQFPNYSSELNVNALLLGDSALYLCASSLARVGGAEAFFGQGTRLTVV.

The chain uses TRBV30 and TRBJ1-1; D unclear. V shed 0 bases and J shed 0 bases, with 5 bases lying between them. The CDR3 sequence is 13 residues long. The V gene's germline CDR1 is GTSNPN and CDR2 SVGIG (reference sequence). The CDR3 nucleotides read TGTGCCTGGAGTGTACTTCTGAACACTGAAGCTTTCTTT. Encoded protein: CAWSVLLNTEAFF.

J is TRBJ1-1 and V is TRBV29-1, with a tentative D call TRBD1 (6 bases). V lost 7 bases, J lost 1 base, and 10 bases lay in between. Germline CDR1 SQVTM, CDR2 ANQGSEA. CDR3 size: 12 residues. CDR3 DNA sequence: TGCAGCGCCAGGGGCCAGAACACTGAAGCTTTCTTT. This codes for CSARGQNTEAFF.

The chain recombines TRBV19 with TRBJ1-2; TRBD1 matches at 9 bases. After removal of 4 bases from V and 3 bases from J, the junction contained 9 bases not matched to a gene. CDR1 and CDR2 from the germline V gene are LNHDA and SQIVND (reference sequence). This CDR3 has 16 amino acids. This CDR3 is CASSTLPGQGDYGYTF. In nucleotides, the CDR3 is TGTGCCAGTAGTACGTTACCGGGACAGGGCGACTATGGCTACACCTTC.

The gene calls are TRBV6-5 and TRBJ2-7, with TRBD2 matching over 8 bases. V was clipped by 4 bases and J by 4 bases; unmatched bases: 3. The CDR3 runs 13 residues. In germline, CDR1 is MNHEY, CDR2 SVGAGI. CDR3 region: CASSFGGAYEQYF. The CDR3 coding sequence is TGTGCCAGCAGTTTCGGGGGGGCGTACGAGCAGTACTTC.

The rearrangement joins TRBV10-2 to TRBJ2-3; 8 bases map to TRBD2. V lost 8 bases and J lost 2; bases outside the gene matches: 6. The CDR3 is 14 residues long. The V gene's germline CDR1 is WSHSY and CDR2 SAAADI. The CDR3 DNA reads as TGCGCCAGCGGGTTGACTAGCGTCACAGATACGCAGTATTTT. It translates to CASGLTSVTDTQYF.

The chain links TRBV6-6 to TRBJ1-3; 8 bases map to TRBD1. V was pared by 10 bases and J by 4 bases, with 6 bases of the junction left unmatched. Germline V lookup: CDR1 MNHNY, CDR2 SVGAGI (reference sequence). The length of the CDR3 is 13 residues. The CDR3 bases are TGTGCCATCAGACAGGGGACGGGAAACACCATATATTTT. This translates into CAIRQGTGNTIYF.

The chain couples TRBV28 to TRBJ1-2; maybe TRBD1 (5 bases). Germline CDR1 and CDR2: MDHEN and SYDVKM. The CDR3 sequence is 12 residues long. V lost 5 bases and J lost 4, with 8 bases in between. The DNA for the CDR3 is TGTGCCAGCAGTACAGGACGCTATGGCTACACCTTC. It yields the protein CASSTGRYGYTF.

The CDR3 spells CASSILGGPTNEQFF. The CDR3 DNA follows: TGTGCCAGTAGTATACTGGGGGGGCCGACCAATGAGCAGTTCTTC. The chain couples TRBV19 to TRBJ2-1; the D gene is possibly TRBD2 (7 bases). Germline V gene lookup returns CDR1 LNHDA and CDR2 SQIVND (reference sequence). Trimming took 2 bases from V and 6 from J, leaving 14 bases between them. This CDR3 comprises 15 residues.

This clone was seen a few times. At one boundary the junction diverges from the germline segment, which might be a read error. This specimen includes other DNA sequences encoding the same CDR3. The rearrangement links TRBV11-2 to TRBJ2-5, with TRBD2 identical over 9 bases. Germline V lookup: CDR1 SGHAT, CDR2 FQNNGV. The CDR3 sequence is 14 residues long. As DNA, the CDR3 is TGTGCCAGCAGTTTAGGACTAGCGAAAGAGACCCAGTACTTC. It yields the protein CASSLGLAKETQYF.

This clone showed up just a few times. This chain uses TRBV11-2 with TRBJ1-5, with 8 bases lining up with TRBD1. CDR1 SGHAT and CDR2 FQNNGV come from the germline V gene. With V trimmed by 5 bases and J by 8 bases, 11 bases remained unmatched. CDR3 length equals 15 residues. The CDR3 spells CASSATGGRGEPQHF. The DNA for the CDR3 is TGTGCCAGCAGCGCCACAGGGGGACGGGGGGAGCCCCAGCATTTT.

The chain employs TRBV11-3 and TRBJ2-3, with D possibly being TRBD2 (5 bases). The ends were cut back, 7 bases at V and 7 bases at J, with 12 bases in the middle. CDR1 is SGHNT and CDR2 is YENEEA in the germline V gene. The CDR3 has 12 residues. In DNA form, the CDR3 reads TGTGCCAGCAAAAAGGCGGGTTATACGCAGTATTTT. Translating gives CASKKAGYTQYF.

The rearrangement joins TRBV10-3 to TRBJ2-1; TRBD2 might be the D (6 bases). The germline V gene has CDR1 ENHRY and CDR2 SYGVKD. With 4 bases removed from V and 9 bases from J, the gap between germline ends came to 13 bases. This CDR3 spans 13 amino acids. This CDR3 is CAISVGEETEQFF. CDR3 DNA sequence: TGTGCCATCAGTGTAGGGGAGGAGACTGAGCAGTTCTTC.